This T cell receptor (beta chain) comes out of a study of T cells after yellow fever vaccination. This CDR3 contains 16 residues. The germline gives CDR1 KGHSH, CDR2 LQKENI. V lost 1 base to trimming and J lost 2 bases, with 13 bases between them. Overall study results and limits: The booster saw the reappearance of most primary-vaccination clones (around 96% CD4, around 90% CD8).

TCRdb processed the 5' RACE reads anew with MiXCR; each CDR3 protein has one entry. This table holds roughly 500,000 distinct CDR3 sequences, roughly a fifth found once. A word on this clonotype: Its antigen is not known.

Material: PBMCs, obtained 15 days after the yellow fever booster vaccination. The sequence derives from a young man who received the YFV17D yellow fever vaccine. The chain recombines TRBV18 with TRBJ2-3; TRBD1 is a possible D gene (5 bases). The CDR3 loop reads CASSPQGLLTTDTQYF. In DNA, the CDR3 is TGTGCCAGCTCACCACAGGGGTTACTTACCACAGATACGCAGTATTTT.